These T cell receptor beta chains were read from a single sample in a study of T cells in Graves' hyperthyroidism and ophthalmopathy. TCRdb used MiXCR to reprocess the multiplex PCR reads, holding one entry per CDR3 protein. The sample has approximately 330,000 distinct CDR3 sequences; 15% to 20% are singletons. Specimen: blood. These receptors all stem from a woman between 45 and 60 years old with Graves' hyperthyroidism. Both conserved end residues are part of each CDR3.

v_gene	j_gene	CDR3aa
TRBV6-4	TRBJ2-5	CASSASAQETQYF
TRBV5-4	TRBJ2-6	CAGGAGANVLTF
TRBV3-1	TRBJ2-1	CASSQDPGTSYNEQFF
TRBV5-1	TRBJ2-1	CASSLGPPDNEQFF
TRBV20-1	TRBJ2-1	CSAPSLAGYNEQFF
TRBV25-1	TRBJ1-5	CASNHGNQPQHF
TRBV20-1	TRBJ2-1	CSARAPTNNEQFF
TRBV2	TRBJ2-7	CASLRFYEQYF
TRBV30	TRBJ1-1	CAWTGGWNTEAFF
TRBV4-1	TRBJ1-1	CASSRTPQDTEAFF
TRBV5-5	TRBJ2-5	CASSLDVQQETQYF
TRBV19	TRBJ2-5	CASSIRSFAGVSETQYF
TRBV12-3/TRBV12-4	TRBJ1-2	CASSPSTQGWGYTF
TRBV7-2	TRBJ2-7	CASSPRQGEIYEQYF
TRBV27	TRBJ2-5	CASSLASPRFQETQYF
TRBV13	TRBJ1-3	CASSLGQGDISGNTIYF
TRBV28	TRBJ1-1	CASSIQGLLYLNTEAFF
TRBV7-2	TRBJ2-5	CASSLVAGLNQETQYF
TRBV7-3	TRBJ1-1	CASSLGPHAEAFF
TRBV2	TRBJ1-5	CASSEAGRGQGAQHF
TRBV28	TRBJ1-6	CASSFGGRLGDSPLHF
TRBV14	TRBJ2-7	CASGATSYEQYF
TRBV9	TRBJ2-2	CASSVGVGANTGELFF
TRBV20-1	TRBJ1-5	CSASTPADSSNQPQHF
TRBV7-8	TRBJ1-5	CASSQGVGNQPQHF
TRBV2	TRBJ1-4	CASTGQQREKLFF
TRBV7-9	TRBJ2-5	CASSLGYSGGETQYF
TRBV3-1	TRBJ1-2	CASSPDRGRSYGYTF
TRBV30	TRBJ1-1	CAWGRGRNTEAFF
TRBV6-2/TRBV6-3	TRBJ2-1	CASSLEGATSSYNEQFF
TRBV7-8	TRBJ2-4	CASSSDRNIQYF
TRBV12-3/TRBV12-4	TRBJ1-2	CASTKTRGGYTF
TRBV5-8	TRBJ2-5	CASSLVGAETQYF
TRBV3-1	TRBJ2-1	CASSQDPEQFF
TRBV2	TRBJ1-2	CASSERQDSIGYTF
TRBV20-1	TRBJ1-2	CSARAGEGYGYTF
TRBV19	TRBJ2-1	CASLGQGANEQFF
TRBV5-1	TRBJ2-7	CASSGSPGQTSYEQYF
TRBV5-5	TRBJ2-1	CASNYWGMNFNEQFF
TRBV18	TRBJ2-3	CASSPPDTSRTDTQYF
TRBV12-3/TRBV12-4	TRBJ2-7	CASSLGSARSGYEQYF
TRBV27	TRBJ1-1	CASSFILPQGPNTEAFF
TRBV7-9	TRBJ2-1	CASSPPGRSVNEQFF
TRBV30	TRBJ1-6	CAWTPGAVNSPLHF
TRBV6-5	TRBJ2-1	CASSYSPSGSGNEQFF
TRBV20-1	TRBJ2-7	CSASSRAGEQYF
TRBV2	TRBJ2-7	CASSVGRTYEQYF
TRBV6-1	TRBJ1-6	CASSRGPTSNNSPLHF
TRBV18	TRBJ2-1	CASSPPRTGGYNEQFF
TRBV30	TRBJ2-1	CAWRSVRGFYNEQFF
TRBV20-1	TRBJ2-1	CSARLAGGGYNEQFF
TRBV30	TRBJ1-5	CAWSALDQPQHF
TRBV7-9	TRBJ2-1	CASRPPGNNEQFF
TRBV5-6	TRBJ1-4	CASSLEEGALANEKLFF
TRBV2	TRBJ1-5	CASTTGTAFNQPQHF
TRBV28	TRBJ1-4	CASKRDRVGEKLFF
TRBV7-3	TRBJ2-3	CASSSGRLSTDTQYF
TRBV28	TRBJ1-4	CASRINGGEKLFF